These 24 T cell receptor beta chains originate from one sample sequenced in a study of Graves' ophthalmopathy and Graves' hyperthyroidism. TCR beta CDR3 amplification used RNA transcripts. An opening RT-PCR round employed HTBI primers and preceded a second-round multiplex PCR. MiXCR was run by TCRdb on the multiplex PCR reads, yielding one entry per CDR3 protein. Here the sample spans under 350,000 distinct CDR3 sequences, about a sixth being singletons. The sample was peripheral blood. Receptor source: an adult man with Graves' ophthalmopathy.

The sample holds many counts of this clonotype. V usage is TRBV5-1 and J usage is TRBJ1-3; D unresolved. The CDR3 is 14 residues long. Between the trimmed V and J ends, which lost 0 bases and 0 bases, there was a span of 4 bases. CDR1 and CDR2 (germline): SGHRS, YFSETQ. DNA of the CDR3: TGCGCCAGCAGCTTGGATCTCTCTGGAAACACCATATATTTT. This translates into CASSLDLSGNTIYF.

There are many counts of this clonotype. The V gene is TRBV20-1, the J gene TRBJ1-2; perhaps TRBD1 as D (6 bases). The CDR3 is 14 amino acids. Germline values: CDR1 DFQATT, CDR2 SNEGSKA (reference sequence). Trimming removed 4 bases from V and 2 bases from J, with 14 bases in between. The CDR3 DNA reads TGCAGTGCTATGAGGCAGGGGAAAAACTATGGCTACACCTTC. It is translated as CSAMRQGKNYGYTF.

This clonotype was observed a few times. The V and J genes are TRBV7-8 and TRBJ1-3; no clear D gene. This CDR3 has 17 residues. CDR1 and CDR2 from the germline V gene are SGHVS and FQNEAQ. The V end was cut by 3 bases, the J end by 3 bases, with 18 bases between. The CDR3 DNA reads TGTGCCAGCAGCTTCCCGGGCGCCGCCAGCTGTGGAAACACCATATATTTT. The encoded protein is CASSFPGAASCGNTIYF.

This clonotype appeared many times. The chain has TRBV5-1 and TRBJ2-2; unclear D gene. This CDR3 is 15 amino acids long. Looked up from germline, CDR1 is SGHRS and CDR2 is YFSETQ. The V gene lost 4 bases and the J gene lost 0 bases, with 10 bases spanning the gap. The CDR3 nucleotides read TGCGCCAGCAGCGGGGTACAAACGAACACCGGGGAGCTGTTTTTT. It is translated as CASSGVQTNTGELFF.

On this clonotype: A read error is possible here, since a much larger clone lies one base away. It is likely a read error, because the conserved phenylalanine at the end of the CDR3 is missing. V is TRBV10-3 and J is TRBJ1-1; D not certain. Germline V gene lookup returns CDR1 ENHRY and CDR2 SYGVKD. There are 14 residues in the CDR3. Trimming left V 2 bases short and J 0 bases short, with 7 bases between. The CDR3, as DNA: TGTGCCATCAGTGAGGGAGGGATGAACACTGAAGCTTTCCTT. This translates into CAISEGGMNTEAFL.

Many counts were recorded for this clonotype. This rearrangement joins TRBV7-2 to TRBJ2-5, with D perhaps TRBD1 (6 bases). Looked up from germline, CDR1 is SGHTA and CDR2 is FQGNSA. V lost 4 bases and J lost 2, with 8 bases in between. This CDR3 contains 13 residues. The CDR3 sequence is CASSSGDQETQYF. DNA for the CDR3: TGTGCCAGCAGCTCAGGGGATCAAGAGACCCAGTACTTC.

This clonotype was seen at least ten times. The rearrangement joins TRBV14 to TRBJ2-7, with 7 bases fitting TRBD2. The CDR3 is 16 amino acids. CDR1 is SGHDN, CDR2 FVKESK, per germline. The trim removed 4 bases at V and 2 bases at J, leaving 11 bases unmatched. The DNA for the CDR3 is TGTGCCAGCAGCCCAAGCGGGACCCTCAGCCCCTACGAGCAGTACTTC. It yields the protein CASSPSGTLSPYEQYF.

This clonotype was seen at least ten times. The CDR3 DNA follows: TGTGCCAGCAGTTCAAATCTAGGAGCGATCCCAGAGACCCAGTACTTC. Protein product: CASSSNLGAIPETQYF. The chain joins TRBV27 to TRBJ2-5; D unclear. CDR3 length: 16 residues. Per germline, CDR1 MNHEY and CDR2 SMNVEV (reference sequence). Trimming pared 4 bases from V and 4 bases from J, leaving 19 bases between.

This clonotype was detected only a few times. The rearrangement uses TRBV18 and TRBJ1-1; TRBD1 agrees at 9 bases. V lost 5 bases, J lost 6 bases, and 10 bases stayed unmatched. Germline CDR1 and CDR2: KGHSH and LQKENI. The CDR3 extends over 15 amino acids. The CDR3 region is CASSSDRGLFAEAFF. The CDR3 DNA is TGTGCCAGCTCATCCGACAGGGGGTTGTTTGCTGAAGCTTTCTTT.

This clonotype has a count of ten or more. V and J are TRBV12-3 or TRBV12-4 and TRBJ2-5, with 11 bases matching TRBD1. V lost 5 bases to trimming and J lost 7 bases; unmatched junction nucleotides: 9. This CDR3 has 15 residues. DNA of the CDR3: TGTGCCAGCAGTACCGGACAGGGGGCGGGGGTGACCCAGTACTTC. Its translation is CASSTGQGAGVTQYF.

This clonotype was counted at least ten times. The chain uses TRBV5-1 and TRBJ1-2; 7 bases match TRBD1. Germline V gene sequence: CDR1 SGHRS, CDR2 YFSETQ. The CDR3 length is 14 residues. V shed 0 bases, J shed 8 bases, and the junction held 7 bases outside the gene matches. The CDR3 DNA sequence: TGCGCCAGCAGCTTGGCCGACAGGGCTAGCGGCTACACCTTC. Its translation is CASSLADRASGYTF.

This clonotype was found many times. This chain links TRBV5-1 with TRBJ1-1, with a possible D match to TRBD1 (5 bases). CDR1 and CDR2 (germline): SGHRS, YFSETQ. V was pared by 4 bases and J by 0 bases, with 16 bases between. This CDR3 is built from 16 residues. CDR3 protein: CASSPLQGKVNTEAFF. The DNA of the CDR3 is TGCGCCAGCAGCCCGTTGCAGGGTAAGGTGAACACTGAAGCTTTCTTT.

This clonotype was seen ten or more times. V gene TRBV10-3 combines with J gene TRBJ1-1; TRBD1 matches 10 bases. Looked up from germline, CDR1 is ENHRY and CDR2 is SYGVKD. There are 15 residues in the CDR3. V lost 7 bases, J lost 7 bases, and 12 bases stayed unmatched. CDR3: CAIIRDRGPDSEAFF. The DNA for the CDR3 is TGTGCCATCATCCGGGACAGGGGACCCGACAGTGAAGCTTTCTTT.

This clonotype came up many times. This chain connects TRBV2 to TRBJ2-6; 10 bases match TRBD1. The CDR3 length is 15 residues. V trimming: 10 bases; J trimming: 0 bases; junction bases outside the gene matches: 3. Germline V gene sequence: CDR1 SNHLY, CDR2 FYNNEI. CDR3 coding DNA: TGTGCCACCGGGACAGGGGTCTCTGGGGCCAACGTCCTGACTTTC. This encodes CATGTGVSGANVLTF.

This clonotype has at least ten counts. This chain's CDR3 is CSAREVRGRLSTNTGELFF. CDR3 DNA: TGCAGTGCTAGAGAGGTCAGGGGACGCCTATCGACGAACACCGGGGAGCTGTTTTTT. V and J are TRBV20-1 and TRBJ2-2, with D possibly TRBD1 on 6 matching bases. The germline CDR1 and CDR2 sequences are DFQATT and SNEGSKA (reference sequence). The length of the CDR3 is 19 residues. V was pared by 0 bases and J by 0 bases, with 20 bases between.

This clonotype was seen at least ten times. The V gene is TRBV29-1, the J gene TRBJ2-7, with TRBD1 matching over 8 bases. Trimming removed 8 bases from V and 4 bases from J; junction bases left unmatched: 10. Germline CDR1 reads SQVTM; CDR2 reads ANQGSEA. The CDR3 covers 13 residues. CDR3 DNA sequence: TGCAGCACCAGGACAGGGCAAAGTTACGAGCAGTACTTC. Encoded protein: CSTRTGQSYEQYF.

The chain is built from TRBV5-1 and TRBJ1-5; 7 nucleotides line up with TRBD1. The length of the CDR3 is 14 residues. V trimming: 5 bases; J trimming: 6 bases; junction bases outside the gene matches: 8. Germline assignment: CDR1 SGHRS and CDR2 YFSETQ. DNA of the CDR3: TGCGCCAGCAGTACCACAGGGGTAGGTCAGCCCCAGCATTTT. This gives the protein CASSTTGVGQPQHF.

Note on this clonotype: One base away lies a much larger clone, so this may be a sequencing read error. The V call is TRBV6-2 or TRBV6-3, the J call TRBJ1-1, with 8 positions matching TRBD1. V trimming: 8 bases; J trimming: 2 bases; junction bases outside the gene matches: 7. Germline loops: CDR1 MNHEY, CDR2 SVGEGT. There are 14 residues in the CDR3. Here the CDR3 reads CASDRGSPNTEAFF. DNA of the CDR3: TGTGCCAGCGACAGGGGATCGCCAAACACTGAAGCTTTCTTT.

J is TRBJ1-1 and V is TRBV29-1, with D unclear. V lost 6 bases and J lost 0, with 2 bases in between. The CDR3 is made up of 10 amino acids. Looked up from germline, CDR1 is SQVTM and CDR2 is ANQGSEA. The CDR3 coding sequence is TGCAGCGTCGTGAACACTGAAGCTTTCTTT. The encoded protein is CSVVNTEAFF.

This clonotype was detected ten times or more. The chain is built from TRBV27 and TRBJ2-7; tentative D call: TRBD2 (5 bases). The CDR3 sequence is 13 residues long. Trimming removed 3 bases from V and 3 bases from J, with 9 bases in between. CDR1 is MNHEY, CDR2 SMNVEV, per germline (reference sequence). The CDR3 sequence: CASSLTTSYEQYF. DNA of the CDR3: TGTGCCAGCAGTTTGACTACGAGCTACGAGCAGTACTTC.

This clonotype was observed many times. The genes are TRBV24-1 and TRBJ2-7, with 8 bases identical to TRBD1. The germline V gene encodes CDR1 KGHDR and CDR2 SFDVKD. V shed 5 bases, J shed 4 bases, and the junction held 3 bases outside the gene matches. This CDR3 comprises 13 residues. The CDR3 nucleotides are TGTGCCACCAGTGTTGGACAGGGATACGAGCAGTACTTC. It codes for CATSVGQGYEQYF.

This clonotype was recorded many times. The gene calls are TRBV18 and TRBJ2-7; TRBD1 matches 8 bases. This CDR3 comprises 14 residues. Trimming cost V 8 bases and J 2 bases; bases outside gene matches: 8. Germline values: CDR1 KGHSH, CDR2 LQKENI. CDR3 coding DNA: TGTGCCAGCAGCCCTAGGACAGGGACCTACGAGCAGTACTTC. This gives the protein CASSPRTGTYEQYF.

This clonotype was seen repeatedly, ten times or more. The chain is built from TRBV6-5 and TRBJ2-7; D is unresolved. Per germline, CDR1 MNHEY and CDR2 SVGAGI. CDR3 size: 12 residues. V lost 9 bases to trimming and J lost 5 bases, with 14 bases between them. The CDR3 is CASRPQSDEQYF. The DNA of the CDR3 is TGTGCCAGTCGGCCGCAGTCCGACGAGCAGTACTTC.

The table lists this clonotype with many counts. The V gene is TRBV10-3, the J gene TRBJ2-5, with 7 positions matching TRBD2. Germline V CDR1 and CDR2: ENHRY, SYGVKD. Trimming cost V 2 bases and J 2 bases; bases outside gene matches: 8. CDR3 length: 16 residues. The CDR3 region has the DNA TGTGCCATCAGTGAGGCTGCCGGCGGGGGACAAGAGACCCAGTACTTC. Protein product: CAISEAAGGGQETQYF.